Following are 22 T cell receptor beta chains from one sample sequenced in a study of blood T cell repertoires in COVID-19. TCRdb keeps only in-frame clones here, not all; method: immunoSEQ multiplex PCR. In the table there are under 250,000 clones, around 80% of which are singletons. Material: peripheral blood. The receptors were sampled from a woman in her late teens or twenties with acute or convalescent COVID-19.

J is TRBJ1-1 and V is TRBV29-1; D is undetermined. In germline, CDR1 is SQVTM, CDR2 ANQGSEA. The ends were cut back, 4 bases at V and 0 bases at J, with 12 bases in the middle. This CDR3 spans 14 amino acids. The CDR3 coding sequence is TGCAGCGTTGTGCAGAACCTCATGAACACTGAAGCTTTCTTT. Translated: CSVVQNLMNTEAFF.

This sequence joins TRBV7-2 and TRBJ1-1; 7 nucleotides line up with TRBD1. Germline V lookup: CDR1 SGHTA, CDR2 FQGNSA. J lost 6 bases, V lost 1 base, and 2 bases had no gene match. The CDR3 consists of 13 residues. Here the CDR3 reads CASSLDRGSEAFF. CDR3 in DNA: TGTGCCAGCAGCTTAGACAGGGGCTCTGAAGCTTTCTTT.

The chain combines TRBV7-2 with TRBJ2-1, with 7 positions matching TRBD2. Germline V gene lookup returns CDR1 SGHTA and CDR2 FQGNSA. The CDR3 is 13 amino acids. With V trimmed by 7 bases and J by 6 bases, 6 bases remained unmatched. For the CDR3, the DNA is TGTGCCAGCACCCATCTAGCGGCCAATGAGCAGTTCTTC. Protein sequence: CASTHLAANEQFF.

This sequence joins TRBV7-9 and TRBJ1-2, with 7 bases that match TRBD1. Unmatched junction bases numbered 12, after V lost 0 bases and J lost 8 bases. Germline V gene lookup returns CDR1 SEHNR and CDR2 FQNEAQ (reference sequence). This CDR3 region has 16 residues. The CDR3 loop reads CASSLARYDRVQGYTF. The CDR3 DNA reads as TGTGCCAGCAGCTTAGCGCGGTATGACAGGGTGCAAGGCTACACCTTC.

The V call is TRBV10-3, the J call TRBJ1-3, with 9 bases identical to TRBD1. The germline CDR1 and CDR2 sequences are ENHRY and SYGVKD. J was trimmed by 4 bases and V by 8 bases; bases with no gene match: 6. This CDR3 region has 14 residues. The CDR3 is CAIWGTGSGNTIYF. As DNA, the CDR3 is TGTGCCATCTGGGGGACAGGGTCCGGAAACACCATATATTTT.

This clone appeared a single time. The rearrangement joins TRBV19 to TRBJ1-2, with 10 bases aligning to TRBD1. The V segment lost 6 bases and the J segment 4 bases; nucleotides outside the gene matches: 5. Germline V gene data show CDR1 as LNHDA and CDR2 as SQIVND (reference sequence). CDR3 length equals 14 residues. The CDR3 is CASRDRDRGYGYTF. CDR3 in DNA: TGTGCCAGTAGAGACCGGGACAGGGGCTATGGCTACACCTTC.

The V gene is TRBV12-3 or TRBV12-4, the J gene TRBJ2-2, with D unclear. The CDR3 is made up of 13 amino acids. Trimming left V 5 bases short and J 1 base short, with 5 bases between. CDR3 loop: CASSQKNTGELFF. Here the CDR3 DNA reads TGTGCCAGCAGTCAAAAGAACACCGGGGAGCTGTTTTTT.

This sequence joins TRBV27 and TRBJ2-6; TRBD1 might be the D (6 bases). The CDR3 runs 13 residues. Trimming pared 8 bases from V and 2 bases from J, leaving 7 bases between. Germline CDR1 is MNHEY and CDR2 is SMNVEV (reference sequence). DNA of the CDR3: TGTGCCAGCCGGACAGCTGGGGCCAACGTCCTGACTTTC. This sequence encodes CASRTAGANVLTF. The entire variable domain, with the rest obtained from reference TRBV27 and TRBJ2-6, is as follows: EAQVTQNPRYLITVTGKKLTVTCSQNMNHEYMSWYRQDPGLGLRQIYYSMNVEVTDKGDVPEGYKVSRKEKRNFPLILESPSPNQTSLYFCASRTAGANVLTFGAGSRLTVL.

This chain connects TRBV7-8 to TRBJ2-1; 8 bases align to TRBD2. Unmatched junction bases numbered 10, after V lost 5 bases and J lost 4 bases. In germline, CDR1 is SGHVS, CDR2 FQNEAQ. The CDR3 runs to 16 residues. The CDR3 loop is CASSHLLADNYNEQFF. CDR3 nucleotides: TGTGCCAGCAGCCACCTACTAGCGGATAATTACAATGAGCAGTTCTTC.

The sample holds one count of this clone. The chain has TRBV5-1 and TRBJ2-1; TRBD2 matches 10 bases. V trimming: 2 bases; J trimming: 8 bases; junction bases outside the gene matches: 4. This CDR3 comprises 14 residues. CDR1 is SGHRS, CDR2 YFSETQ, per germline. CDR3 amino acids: CASSLAGGLDEQFF. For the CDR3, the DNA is TGCGCCAGCAGCTTAGCGGGAGGGCTCGATGAGCAGTTCTTC.

CDR3: CASSTGGSYNEQFF. CDR3 sequence (DNA): TGTGCCAGCAGTACAGGGGGCTCCTACAATGAGCAGTTCTTC. The chain is built from TRBV6-5 and TRBJ2-1; the match to TRBD1 covers 8 bases. J was trimmed by 0 bases and V by 5 bases; bases with no gene match: 0. This CDR3 spans 14 amino acids. The germline CDR1 and CDR2 sequences are MNHEY and SVGAGI.

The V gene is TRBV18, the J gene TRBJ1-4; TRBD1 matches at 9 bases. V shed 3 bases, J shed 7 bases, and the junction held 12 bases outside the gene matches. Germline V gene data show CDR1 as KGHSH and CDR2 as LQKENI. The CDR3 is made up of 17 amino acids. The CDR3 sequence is CASSPPGQGVPGEKLFF. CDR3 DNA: TGTGCCAGCTCACCCCCGGGACAGGGCGTCCCAGGTGAAAAACTGTTTTTT.

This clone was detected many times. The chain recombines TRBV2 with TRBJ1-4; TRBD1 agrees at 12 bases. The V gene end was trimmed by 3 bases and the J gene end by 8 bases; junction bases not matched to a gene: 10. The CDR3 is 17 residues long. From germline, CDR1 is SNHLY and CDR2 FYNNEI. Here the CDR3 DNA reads TGTGCCAGCAGTGACGGGACAGGGGGCTTGCTTGGCGAAAAACTGTTTTTT. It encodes CASSDGTGGLLGEKLFF. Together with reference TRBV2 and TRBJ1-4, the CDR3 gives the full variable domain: EPEVTQTPSHQVTQMGQEVILRCVPISNHLYFYWYRQILGQKVEFLVSFYNNEISEKSEIFDDQFSVERPDGSNFTLKIRSTKLEDSAMYFCASSDGTGGLLGEKLFFGSGTQLSVL.

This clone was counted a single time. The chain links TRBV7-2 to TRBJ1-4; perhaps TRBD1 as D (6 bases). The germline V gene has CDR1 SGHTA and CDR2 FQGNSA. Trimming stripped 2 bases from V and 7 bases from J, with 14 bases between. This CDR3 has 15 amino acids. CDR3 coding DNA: TGTGCCAGCAGCTTACTTGGGGGCTTGAGTGAAAAACTGTTTTTT. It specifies CASSLLGGLSEKLFF.

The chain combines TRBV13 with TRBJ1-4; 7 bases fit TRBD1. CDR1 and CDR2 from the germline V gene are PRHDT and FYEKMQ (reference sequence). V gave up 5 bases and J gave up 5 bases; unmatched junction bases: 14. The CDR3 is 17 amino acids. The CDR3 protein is CASSTRATGTANEKLFF. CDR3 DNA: TGTGCCAGCAGCACCCGAGCCACCGGGACAGCGAATGAAAAACTGTTTTTT.

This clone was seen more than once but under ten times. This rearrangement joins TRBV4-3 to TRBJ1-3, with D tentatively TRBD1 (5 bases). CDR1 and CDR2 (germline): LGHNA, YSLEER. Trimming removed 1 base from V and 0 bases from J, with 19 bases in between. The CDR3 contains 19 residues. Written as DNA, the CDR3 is TGCGCCAGCAGCCAAGCCTCGGGGGGACGGACTCTCTCTGGAAACACCATATATTTT. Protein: CASSQASGGRTLSGNTIYF.

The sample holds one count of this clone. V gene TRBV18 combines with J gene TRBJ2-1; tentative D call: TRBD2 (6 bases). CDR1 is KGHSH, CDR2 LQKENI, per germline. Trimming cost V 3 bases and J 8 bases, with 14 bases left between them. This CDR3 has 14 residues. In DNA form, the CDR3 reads TGTGCCAGCTCACCGAGGCGGGGTGGCGATGAGCAGTTCTTC. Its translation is CASSPRRGGDEQFF.

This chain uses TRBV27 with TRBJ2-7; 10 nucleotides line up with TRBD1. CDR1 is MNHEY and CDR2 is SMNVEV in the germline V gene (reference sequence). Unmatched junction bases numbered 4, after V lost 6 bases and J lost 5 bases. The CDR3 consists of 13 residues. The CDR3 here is CASSRQGANEQYF. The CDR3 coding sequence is TGTGCCAGCAGCCGACAGGGGGCTAACGAGCAGTACTTC.

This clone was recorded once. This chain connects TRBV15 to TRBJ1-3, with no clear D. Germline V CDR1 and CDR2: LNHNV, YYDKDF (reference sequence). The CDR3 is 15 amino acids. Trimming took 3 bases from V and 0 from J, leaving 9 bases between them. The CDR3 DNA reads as TGTGCCACCAGCAGGGCCGGGAACTCTGGAAACACCATATATTTT. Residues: CATSRAGNSGNTIYF.

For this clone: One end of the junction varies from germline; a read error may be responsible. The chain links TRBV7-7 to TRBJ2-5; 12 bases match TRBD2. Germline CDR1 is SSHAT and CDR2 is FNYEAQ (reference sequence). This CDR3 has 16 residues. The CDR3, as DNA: TGTGCTAGCAGCCCGGAGACTAGCGGGAGTCTGGAGACCCAGTACTTC. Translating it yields CASSPETSGSLETQYF.

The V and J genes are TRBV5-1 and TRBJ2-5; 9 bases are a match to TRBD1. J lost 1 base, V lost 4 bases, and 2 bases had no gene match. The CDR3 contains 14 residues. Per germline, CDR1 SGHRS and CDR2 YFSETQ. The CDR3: CASSPGQGQETQYF. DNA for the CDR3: TGCGCCAGCAGCCCGGGACAGGGCCAAGAGACCCAGTACTTC.

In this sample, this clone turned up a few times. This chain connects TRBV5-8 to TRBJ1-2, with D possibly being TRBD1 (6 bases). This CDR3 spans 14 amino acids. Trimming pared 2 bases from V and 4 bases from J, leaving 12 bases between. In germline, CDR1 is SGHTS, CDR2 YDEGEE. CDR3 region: CASSLGDRPYGYTF. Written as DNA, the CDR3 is TGTGCCAGCAGCTTAGGTGACAGGCCCTATGGCTACACCTTC.